The 30 T cell receptor beta chains below all came from one sample that was sequenced in a study of CD8+ T cells in alopecia areata. RNA extraction and reverse transcription yielded cDNA as sequencing template. Sequenced by immunoSEQ multiplex PCR; TCRdb stores in-frame clones only, minus some. Among roughly 120,000 clones listed, about 54% were seen once. Described treatment: oral pan-JAK inhibitor, 5-10 mg twice daily. Sample: CD8+ T cells sorted from blood, taken at week 4, from a patient treated with tofacitinib. Receptors were obtained from a human donor with alopecia areata.

The sample holds one count of this clone. The rearrangement joins TRBV7-6 to TRBJ2-1, with D possibly matching TRBD1 (6 bases). This CDR3 is built from 14 residues. Germline CDR1 SGHVS, CDR2 FNYEAQ. Trimming shortened V by 2 bases and J by 6 bases, and 11 bases separated the two germline ends. CDR3 loop: CASSLRDNFNEQFF. In nucleotides, the CDR3 is TGTGCCAGCAGCTTAAGGGACAACTTCAATGAGCAGTTCTTC. Filled out from reference TRBV7-6 and TRBJ2-1, the complete variable domain reads GAGVSQSPRYKVTKRGQDVALRCDPISGHVSLYWYRQALGQGPEFLTYFNYEAQQDKSGLPNDRFSAERPEGSISTLTIQRTEQRDSAMYRCASSLRDNFNEQFFGPGTRLTVL.

V usage is TRBV6-4 and J usage is TRBJ1-6; TRBD1 agrees at 9 bases. The ends lost 7 bases at V and 10 bases at J; junction bases unmatched: 8. This CDR3 contains 14 residues. Per germline, CDR1 MRHNA and CDR2 SNTAGT. The CDR3 region is CASKGDRDGSPLHF. CDR3 bases: TGTGCCAGCAAGGGGGACAGGGACGGGTCACCCCTCCACTTT.

The chain uses TRBV30 and TRBJ1-5; 7 nucleotides align to TRBD1. Germline CDR1 is GTSNPN and CDR2 is SVGIG (reference sequence). Trimming took 2 bases from V and 2 from J; bases not matched to a gene: 6. The CDR3 has 15 amino acids. CDR3 protein: CAWSPTGLGNQPQHF. The CDR3 region has the DNA TGTGCCTGGAGTCCGACAGGGCTTGGCAATCAGCCCCAGCATTTT.

The gene calls are TRBV11-2 and TRBJ1-1; weak D call: TRBD1 (5 bases). V shed 5 bases and J shed 1 base, with 17 bases lying between them. The germline gives CDR1 SGHAT, CDR2 FQNNGV. The CDR3 length is 16 residues. CDR3 loop: CASSLSTYGQNTEAFF. CDR3 DNA: TGTGCCAGCAGCCTAAGCACCTATGGACAGAACACTGAAGCTTTCTTT.

This chain joins TRBV27 and TRBJ2-2; 8 nucleotides line up with TRBD1. Germline values: CDR1 MNHEY, CDR2 SMNVEV (reference sequence). Unmatched junction bases numbered 3, after V lost 5 bases and J lost 4 bases. The CDR3 has 14 amino acids. The CDR3 nucleotides read TGTGCCAGCAGTAATACAGGGGGCACCGGGGAGCTGTTTTTT. This gives the protein CASSNTGGTGELFF.

The CDR3 protein is CASSLETVYQETQYF. The DNA of the CDR3 is TGCGCCAGCAGCTTGGAGACGGTGTACCAAGAGACCCAGTACTTC. The chain has TRBV5-1 and TRBJ2-5, with D hard to call. The length of the CDR3 is 15 residues. Germline-derived CDR1 and CDR2 are SGHRS and YFSETQ. The germline V and J ends were trimmed by 0 bases and 0 bases, with 9 bases remaining between them.

V gene TRBV9 combines with J gene TRBJ2-5; 8 nucleotides match TRBD2. Unmatched junction bases numbered 11, after V lost 0 bases and J lost 7 bases. The CDR3 length is 16 residues. In germline, CDR1 is SGDLS, CDR2 YYNGEE. The CDR3 protein is CASSVEGSGERGTQYF. As DNA, the CDR3 is TGTGCCAGCAGCGTAGAGGGTAGCGGGGAGCGGGGGACCCAGTACTTC.

This clone was counted only a few times. The chain is built from TRBV6-5 and TRBJ2-3; D remains unclear. The CDR3 runs to 13 residues. Between the trimmed V and J ends, which lost 7 bases and 2 bases, there was a span of 10 bases. Germline V gene lookup returns CDR1 MNHEY and CDR2 SVGAGI. CDR3 region: CASMGAVTDTQYF. DNA for the CDR3: TGTGCCAGCATGGGCGCGGTCACAGATACGCAGTATTTT.

This clone turned up a few times. The chain employs TRBV29-1 and TRBJ2-6; no clear D gene. CDR1 SQVTM and CDR2 ANQGSEA come from the germline V gene. V lost 7 bases, J lost 0 bases, and 13 bases lay in between. This CDR3 has 15 amino acids. CDR3 coding DNA: TGCAGCGCCGACGGACGGCTCTCTGGGGCCAACGTCCTGACTTTC. This encodes CSADGRLSGANVLTF.

The chain recombines TRBV7-9 with TRBJ2-5; 7 nucleotides line up with TRBD1. Germline V gives CDR1 SEHNR, CDR2 FQNEAQ (reference sequence). The CDR3 totals 16 residues. J was trimmed by 2 bases and V by 1 base; bases with no gene match: 7. This chain's CDR3 is CASSLGRGTAQETQYF. The CDR3 coding sequence is TGTGCCAGCAGCTTAGGCCGAGGGACAGCGCAAGAGACCCAGTACTTC.

This clone was seen a handful of times. The chain recombines TRBV30 with TRBJ2-7, with D hard to call. Trimming removed 0 bases at V and 5 bases at J, with 8 bases between. This CDR3 has 12 amino acids. The germline gives CDR1 GTSNPN, CDR2 SVGIG (reference sequence). The CDR3 coding sequence is TGTGCCTGGAGTGTACAGTCTGACGAGCAGTACTTC. Protein: CAWSVQSDEQYF.

V and J are TRBV29-1 and TRBJ2-1; no definite D call. The CDR3 contains 9 residues. Looked up from germline, CDR1 is SQVTM and CDR2 is ANQGSEA. The V end lost 5 bases, the J end lost 6 bases, and 2 bases lay between the germline ends. CDR3 residues: CSVSNEQFF. DNA of the CDR3: TGCAGCGTTTCCAATGAGCAGTTCTTC.

V is TRBV6-5 and J is TRBJ2-3; 9 bases align to TRBD1. Per the germline V gene, CDR1 is MNHEY and CDR2 is SVGAGI. Trimming cost V 8 bases and J 10 bases; bases outside gene matches: 16. This CDR3 contains 15 residues. In DNA form, the CDR3 reads TGTGCCAGCCACCAAATCGACAGGGGGTTTTCCGCGCAGTATTTT. Translated: CASHQIDRGFSAQYF.

The genes are TRBV7-9 and TRBJ2-3, with D unresolved. This CDR3 has 15 residues. Germline V gene data show CDR1 as SEHNR and CDR2 as FQNEAQ (reference sequence). The V end was cut by 2 bases, the J end by 2 bases, with 11 bases between. CDR3 DNA: TGTGCCAGCAGCTTATACGACCCTGACACAGATACGCAGTATTTT. Encoded protein: CASSLYDPDTDTQYF.

The CDR3 reads CASSVDGTGQETQYF. CDR3 nucleotide sequence: TGTGCCAGCAGCGTAGACGGGACAGGACAAGAGACCCAGTACTTC. V gene TRBV9 combines with J gene TRBJ2-5; 8 bases are shared with TRBD1. Per the germline V gene, CDR1 is SGDLS and CDR2 is YYNGEE. Germline trimming cut 0 bases from V and 2 bases from J; bases unmatched to any gene: 3. This CDR3 has 15 amino acids. Full variable domain (outside the CDR3, taken from reference TRBV9 and TRBJ2-5): DSGVTQTPKHLITATGQRVTLRCSPRSGDLSVYWYQQSLDQGLQFLIQYYNGEERAKGNILERFSAQQFPDLHSELNLSSLELGDSALYFCASSVDGTGQETQYFGPGTRLLVL.

V usage is TRBV30 and J usage is TRBJ1-1, with 8 bases that match TRBD1. Germline V CDR1 and CDR2: GTSNPN, SVGIG (reference sequence). CDR3 length: 14 residues. Trimming removed 4 bases from V and 7 bases from J; junction bases left unmatched: 11. CDR3 loop: CAWTTGQGGGEAFF. CDR3 in DNA: TGTGCCTGGACCACCGGACAGGGCGGGGGTGAAGCTTTCTTT.

The V gene is TRBV11-2, the J gene TRBJ2-3, with 9 nucleotides matching TRBD2. CDR3 length: 16 amino acids. Germline assignment: CDR1 SGHAT and CDR2 FQNNGV. The V segment lost 0 bases and the J segment 3 bases; nucleotides outside the gene matches: 4. CDR3 sequence (DNA): TGTGCCAGCAGCTTAGAGGCGGGGGGGCTAACAGATACGCAGTATTTT. This sequence encodes CASSLEAGGLTDTQYF.

The chain links TRBV30 to TRBJ1-5; 9 bases fit TRBD1. After removal of 2 bases from V and 4 bases from J, the junction contained 3 bases not matched to a gene. The CDR3 loop spans 14 amino acids. Germline assignment: CDR1 GTSNPN and CDR2 SVGIG (reference sequence). The CDR3 DNA reads TGTGCCTGGAGTATTGGGACAGGGAATCAGCCCCAGCATTTT. Amino acids: CAWSIGTGNQPQHF.

The chain uses TRBV4-2 and TRBJ2-3; maybe TRBD2 (5 bases). The V gene's germline CDR1 is LGHNA and CDR2 YNFKEQ. Trimming cost V 10 bases and J 2 bases, with 13 bases left between them. The CDR3 loop spans 13 amino acids. Written as DNA, the CDR3 is TGTGCCACCCTTAGCGAGTACACAGATACGCAGTATTTT. Translation: CATLSEYTDTQYF.

This clone was seen more than once but under ten times. The rearrangement joins TRBV29-1 to TRBJ2-2; tentative D call: TRBD1 (5 bases). The V gene's germline CDR1 is SQVTM and CDR2 ANQGSEA. V dropped 7 bases and J dropped 0 bases, with 9 bases sitting between them. The length of the CDR3 is 13 residues. Here the CDR3 reads CSALQANTGELFF. CDR3 DNA sequence: TGCAGCGCCTTACAGGCGAACACCGGGGAGCTGTTTTTT.

This chain joins TRBV4-2 and TRBJ2-7; TRBD2 aligns across 15 bases. This CDR3 has 19 residues. Germline trimming cut 4 bases from V and 1 base from J; bases unmatched to any gene: 11. The germline CDR1 and CDR2 sequences are LGHNA and YNFKEQ. DNA of the CDR3: TGTGCCAGCAGCCTTGGGACTAGCGGGGGGCCGAAGAAGTCCTACGAGCAGTACTTC. Protein sequence: CASSLGTSGGPKKSYEQYF.

V usage is TRBV19 and J usage is TRBJ2-7; 12 nucleotides line up with TRBD1. CDR1 is LNHDA and CDR2 is SQIVND in the germline V gene (reference sequence). The CDR3 is made up of 15 amino acids. The V gene end was trimmed by 4 bases and the J gene end by 7 bases; junction bases not matched to a gene: 8. This chain's CDR3 is CASSTGDRGQWEQYF. CDR3 nucleotide sequence: TGTGCCAGTAGTACCGGGGACAGGGGGCAATGGGAGCAGTACTTC.

V is TRBV7-9 and J is TRBJ2-5, with TRBD1 as a possible D gene (7 bases). CDR3 size: 15 residues. Germline assignment: CDR1 SEHNR and CDR2 FQNEAQ (reference sequence). Trimming took off 1 base at V and 5 bases at J, with 14 bases between the two ends. The CDR3 nucleotides are TGTGCCAGCAGCTTAGGCAGGGGGGATTTGGAGACCCAGTACTTC. It translates to CASSLGRGDLETQYF.

The gene calls are TRBV27 and TRBJ1-6; D unclear. This CDR3 has 13 residues. V shed 0 bases and J shed 9 bases, with 6 bases lying between them. The V gene's germline CDR1 is MNHEY and CDR2 SMNVEV (reference sequence). This CDR3 reads CASSLSSGSPLHF. DNA of the CDR3: TGTGCCAGCAGTTTATCGTCGGGTTCACCCCTCCACTTT.

This clone was seen a few times. This chain connects TRBV19 to TRBJ2-1, with D unresolved. CDR3 length equals 12 residues. Germline assignment: CDR1 LNHDA and CDR2 SQIVND (reference sequence). V was shortened by 0 bases and J by 9 bases, with 6 bases between the two germline ends. The CDR3 region has the DNA TGTGCCAGTAGTATAGATCAGGTTGAGCAGTTCTTC. This codes for CASSIDQVEQFF. The full variable domain, its missing parts supplied by reference TRBV19 and TRBJ2-1, is DGGITQSPKYLFRKEGQNVTLSCEQNLNHDAMYWYRQDPGQGLRLIYYSQIVNDFQKGDIAEGYSVSREKKESFPLTVTSAQKNPTAFYLCASSIDQVEQFFGPGTRLTVL.

This clone was observed at least ten times. The chain combines TRBV11-1 with TRBJ2-1; TRBD2 matches at 9 bases. This CDR3 region has 18 residues. J lost 2 bases, V lost 6 bases, and 14 bases had no gene match. The germline gives CDR1 SGHAT, CDR2 FQDESV (reference sequence). CDR3 coding DNA: TGTGCCAGCAGACTAGGTCCCATAGCGGGGGACACCTACAATGAGCAGTTCTTC. Translation gives CASRLGPIAGDTYNEQFF.

The rearrangement joins TRBV5-4 to TRBJ2-2, with 7 bases lining up with TRBD1. The J segment lost 6 bases and the V segment lost 5 bases, leaving 10 bases of the junction unmatched. The CDR3 has 15 amino acids. Germline lookup yields CDR1 SGHNT and CDR2 YYREEE (reference sequence). CDR3 sequence: CASRPGTAKPGELFF. CDR3 sequence (DNA): TGTGCCAGCAGGCCAGGGACAGCGAAACCCGGGGAGCTGTTTTTT.

The chain couples TRBV30 to TRBJ1-2; a weak D match, TRBD1 (5 bases). Germline CDR1 GTSNPN, CDR2 SVGIG (reference sequence). The CDR3 spans 12 residues. V lost 7 bases and J 4 bases, leaving 13 bases between the germline ends. The CDR3 nucleotides read TGTGCCTCCTTCCTTGGGGGCTATGGCTACACCTTC. Amino acids: CASFLGGYGYTF.

The rearrangement joins TRBV25-1 to TRBJ1-1, with D hard to call. Germline assignment: CDR1 MGHDK and CDR2 SYGVNS. This CDR3 comprises 10 residues. Trimming took off 8 bases at V and 2 bases at J, with 3 bases between the two ends. In DNA, the CDR3 is TGTGCCAGCTCCAACACTGAAGCTTTCTTT. It is translated as CASSNTEAFF.

There are many counts of this clone. This sequence joins TRBV11-2 and TRBJ1-1, with TRBD1 matching 8 bases. CDR1 is SGHAT, CDR2 FQNNGV, per germline. Trimming at V came to 5 bases and at J to 6 bases, leaving 14 bases not matched to a gene. The CDR3 contains 16 residues. CDR3 loop: CASSPTSGGKRAEAFF. DNA for the CDR3: TGTGCCAGCAGCCCGACGTCAGGGGGCAAAAGGGCTGAAGCTTTCTTT. The variable domain in full, with the rest retrieved from reference TRBV11-2 and TRBJ1-1, is EAGVAQSPRYKIIEKRQSVAFWCNPISGHATLYWYQQILGQGPKLLIQFQNNGVVDDSQLPKDRFSAERLKGVDSTLKIQPAKLEDSAVYLCASSPTSGGKRAEAFFGQGTRLTVV.